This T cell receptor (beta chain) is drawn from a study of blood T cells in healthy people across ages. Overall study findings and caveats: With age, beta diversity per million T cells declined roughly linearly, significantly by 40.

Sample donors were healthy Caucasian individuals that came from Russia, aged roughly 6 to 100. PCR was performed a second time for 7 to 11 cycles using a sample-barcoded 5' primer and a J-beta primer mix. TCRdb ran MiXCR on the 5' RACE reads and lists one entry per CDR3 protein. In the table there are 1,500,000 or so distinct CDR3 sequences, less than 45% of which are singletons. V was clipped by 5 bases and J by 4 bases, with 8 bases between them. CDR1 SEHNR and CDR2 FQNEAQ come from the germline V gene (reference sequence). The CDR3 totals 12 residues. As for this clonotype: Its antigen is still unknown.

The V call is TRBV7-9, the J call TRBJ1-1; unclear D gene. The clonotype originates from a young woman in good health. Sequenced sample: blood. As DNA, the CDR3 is TGTGCCAGCAGCCCCCTGGTCACTGAAGCTTTCTTT. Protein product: CASSPLVTEAFF.